This T cell receptor (beta chain) is drawn from a study of blood T cell repertoires in COVID-19. Study context: There were acute and convalescent COVID-19 samples, and they came from the United States, Italy and Spain. Sources were T cells, B-cell-depleted T cells, or PBMCs; the material itself was cDNA or gDNA.

Authors' data handling: Amplification of reference gene primers provided the estimated nucleated cell counts. Repertoires were generated with immunoSEQ multiplex PCR, while TCRdb's copy carries only in-frame clones and drops some. Clone size and the V and J calls come from that table; the DNA yielded D and trimming. The sample shows tens of thousands of clones, approximately 90% of them seen only once. The CDR3 covers 15 residues. Germline CDR1 reads MNHEY; CDR2 reads SMNVEV (reference sequence). This clone has a single count. The junction does not match germline at one end; this may be a read error. This TCR derives from a man in his 60s with acute or convalescent COVID-19. Sequencing was performed on peripheral blood. This chain connects TRBV27 to TRBJ1-6; 7 bases agree with TRBD1. The CDR3 loop reads CASSVSGTVNSPLHF. CDR3 nucleotide sequence: TGTGCCAGCAGTGTATCCGGGACAGTCAATTCACCCCTCCACTTT.